This T cell receptor beta chain was sequenced for a study of T cell responses to AZD1222 COVID-19 vaccine. Study outcomes and limitations: Every sample of the repertoires postdated the peak T cell response. Nearly half of spike-specific TCRs reportedly go after variant regions that carry no mutations. Spike-wide coverage was observed for vaccine-associated CD4 TCRs, with dominant responses at 160-218 and 743-854.

Assay: immunoSEQ multiplex PCR; the TCRdb copy retains only in-frame clones and omits some. The data contain fewer than 130,000 clones, 85% to 95% of them singletons. The CDR3 covers 17 residues. Deletions cut 0 bases from V and 8 bases from J, with 17 bases between. Germline CDR1 SGHTA, CDR2 FQGNSA. Turning to this clone: Its antigen is currently unknown.

The specimen was peripheral blood, collected on day 0 of AZD1222 vaccination. This receptor was taken from an adult in good health. This chain uses TRBV7-2 with TRBJ1-6, with D unresolved. CDR3 coding DNA: TGTGCCAGCAGCTTAGCTGGTCTCTCTAGCCTATATTCACCCCTCCACTTT. Amino acids: CASSLAGLSSLYSPLHF.